Listed below are T cell receptor beta chains from one sample, sequenced in a study of T cell changes during pregnancy in multiple sclerosis. Using immunoSEQ multiplex PCR, the repertoire was profiled, and TCRdb retains in-frame clones only, with some absent. Among 75,000 to 80,000 clones listed, about nine tenths were seen once. Sequencing used peripheral blood, obtained before pregnancy. These receptor sequences come from a female donor with multiple sclerosis, enrolled in a pregnancy study. The CDR3 runs from the conserved cysteine through the conserved F or W. A D gene is named only where the DNA matches it firmly. The size field is filled for only some rows; it gives once, few, many or a size class.

TRBV7-6	.	TRBJ2-5	.	TGTGCCAGCGAACAGCCACAGGAGACCCAGTACTTC	CASEQPQETQYF
TRBV4-1	TRBD1	TRBJ1-1	.	TGCGCCAGCAGCCGACCCGGGACAGCGAACACTGAAGCTTTCTTT	CASSRPGTANTEAFF
TRBV30	.	TRBJ1-3	.	TGTGCCTGGAGTCGCCAGGGCCTGGCTGGCAACACCATATATTTT	CAWSRQGLAGNTIYF
TRBV15	.	TRBJ2-7	.	TGTGCCACCAGCAGAGGGAAGGGAGCCTACGAGCAGTACTTC	CATSRGKGAYEQYF
TRBV29-1	.	TRBJ2-7	.	TGCAGCGCCTGGGGAGCTCGCGAGCAGTACTTC	CSAWGAREQYF
TRBV15	TRBD1	TRBJ2-7	.	TGTGCCACCAGCAGATGGGACAGGGGGCCAGGCGAGCAGTACTTC	CATSRWDRGPGEQYF
TRBV5-1	.	TRBJ1-1	.	TGCGCCAGAGCCCTCAGAGAAGAGGATATGGGATTTCCGGGGGCTTTCTTT	CARALREEDMGFPGAFF
TRBV29-1	.	TRBJ2-1	.	TGCAGCGTTGAAGAGGTCAGGACTCATGAGCAGTTCTTC	CSVEEVRTHEQFF
TRBV5-1	.	TRBJ2-3	.	TGCGCCAGCAGCTCGGCCGGGGGTGGCACAGATACGCAGTATTTT	CASSSAGGGTDTQYF
TRBV28	.	TRBJ1-6	.	TGTGCCAGCAGTTTCGGTGGCTTTGTAGGGGCACCCCTCCACTTT	CASSFGGFVGAPLHF
TRBV6-5	TRBD2	TRBJ2-1	once	TGTGCCAGCACCTCCCCGACTAGCGGCACCAATGAGCAGTTCTTC	CASTSPTSGTNEQFF
TRBV7-6	.	TRBJ2-7	.	TGTGCCAGCAGCTTAGGGCACCTAGACGAGCAGTACTTC	CASSLGHLDEQYF
TRBV11-3	TRBD2	TRBJ2-1	.	TGTGCCAGCAGCTCAAACCCAACTAGCGGGGGGAGTAGTGAGCAGTTCTTC	CASSSNPTSGGSSEQFF
TRBV29-1	.	TRBJ2-1	.	TGCAGCGTTGAAGACCAAGCGGCAAATACCTACAATGAGCAGTTCTTC	CSVEDQAANTYNEQFF